The TCR beta chain described here comes from a study of T cells in Graves' hyperthyroidism and ophthalmopathy. Regarding the study as a whole: The model forecast ophthalmopathy, anticipating it by a median roughly 6.3 months before onset. From stable hyperthyroidism, ophthalmopathy was set apart by a 13 V-J model.

The diagnostic basis comprised clinical symptoms, serum thyroxine and TRAb, thyroid ultrasound and orbital computed tomography. Amplification yielded TCR beta CDR3 regions, with RNA transcripts as the source. The HTBI primer set served for first-round RT-PCR of the TCR CDR3. TCRdb used MiXCR to reprocess the multiplex PCR reads, holding one entry per CDR3 protein. The table includes around 620,000 distinct CDR3 sequences, around 46% detected once. This clonotype was detected many times. Antigen specificity is unknown. Germline values: CDR1 MNHEY, CDR2 SVGAGI. V was trimmed by 4 bases and J by 8 bases, leaving 20 bases between them. The CDR3 runs to 15 residues.

This chain connects TRBV6-5 to TRBJ1-2; D is possibly TRBD1 (5 bases). This TCR was recovered from an adult woman with Graves' disease, either hyperthyroidism or ophthalmopathy (not recorded which). What was sequenced was peripheral blood or thyroid tissue (not recorded which). CDR3 in DNA: TGTGCCAGCAGTTTCCGGGGGTTCCCCATGGGGGGCTACACCTTC. Its protein is CASSFRGFPMGGYTF.